The text below deals with one TCR beta chain. This clone has only a few counts. No cognate antigen has been identified for it. The input lacks base qualities; no much larger clone sits a single base away. These data are taken from a study of blood T cell repertoires in COVID-19 (dated by TCRdb to the early 2020s). Broadly, across the study: Samples from collaborators originated in the United States, Italy and Spain and spanned both the acute and convalescent phases of COVID-19. The material from the prospective study consisted of cDNA or gDNA derived from T cells, B-cell-depleted T cells, or PBMCs. Deeply sampled blood TCRbeta repertoires from subjects exposed to, actively infected with, or recovered from COVID-19 were included in the dataset. The repertoires were made available in a free public database intended to serve as a resource for research on the immune response to SARS-CoV-2. Samples came from the ongoing ImmuneRACE study (first 160 participants) plus 1,254 subjects from 6 global collaborators. Sample metadata almost always included a de-identified subject ID, COVID-19 status, age in years and sex. Where available, HLA class I and class II types were obtained from metadata supplied by the sample provider rather than from assay-based typing.

A distance of 11 bases separates the germline ends of V and J, which lose 3 bases and 5 bases respectively. CDR1 and CDR2 (ENHRY, SYGVKD) derive from the germline V gene. From cysteine to phenylalanine, the CDR3 is 13 amino acids long. Of all the DNA, just the CDR3 is kept, 39 bases in frame from base 1. Summary of the overall study and its limitations: How much clinical and demographic metadata was included differed by source and by participant, and the metadata was provided uncurated.

Collaborating institutions collected whole blood in K2EDTA tubes following their own protocols. For TCRbeta analysis, collaborators shipped samples as frozen whole blood, isolated PBMCs, or DNA extracted from either of those sample types. The immunoSEQ Assay, a bias-controlled multiplex PCR, was used to amplify TCRbeta CDR3 regions from genomic DNA. The authors' analysis ran thus. Nucleated cell counts per sample were estimated from amplification of reference gene primers within the assay. To quantify the absolute abundance of each unique TCRbeta CDR3 rearrangement, sequence reads were collapsed and filtered. For each sample, productive Simpson clonality was calculated by taking the square root of Simpson's diversity index across productive rearrangements. TCRdb limited this immuneACCESS table to in-frame rearrangements with V and J called. A share of clones is missing; checked studies link under half to unresolved V genes, and the rest is unexplained. Clone size and the V and J calls come from that table; the DNA yielded D and trimming. The table for this sample lists 150,000 or so clones; 80% of them were counted only once. The ten largest make up roughly 0.58% of the sample.

This TCR was sampled from a man aged 55-75 years with acute or convalescent COVID-19. The sequenced material came from peripheral blood. The chain is made from TRBV10-3 and TRBJ2-7, and perhaps TRBD1 as D gene, on 5 matching bases. The sequenced DNA: TGTGCCATCAGTGACAGGGATCGCAACGAGCAGTACTTC. Its translation is CAISDRDRNEQYF.